The 12 T cell receptor beta chains below were found in one sample sequenced in a study of T cell changes during pregnancy in multiple sclerosis. Clones were sequenced by immunoSEQ multiplex PCR, and TCRdb holds only the in-frame ones, with some missing. Of about 120,000 clones in the sample, 90% to 95% were seen once. The input for sequencing was peripheral blood, taken before pregnancy. The receptors derive from a female donor with multiple sclerosis, enrolled in a pregnancy study.

The CDR3 loop reads CASSAWYAGYEQYF. For the CDR3, the DNA is TGTGCCAGCAGCGCCTGGTACGCCGGCTACGAGCAGTACTTC. V usage is TRBV5-5 and J usage is TRBJ2-7; D ambiguous. V shed 4 bases and J shed 3 bases, with 14 bases lying between them. The CDR3 runs 14 residues. Germline V gene lookup returns CDR1 SGHKS and CDR2 YYEKEE (reference sequence).

The chain employs TRBV27 and TRBJ2-6, with 9 bases lining up with TRBD1. The germline V gene has CDR1 MNHEY and CDR2 SMNVEV (reference sequence). This CDR3 region has 17 residues. V lost 5 bases to trimming and J lost 3 bases; unmatched junction nucleotides: 8. Here the CDR3 reads CASSPPGQGGGANVLTF. CDR3 in DNA: TGTGCCAGCAGTCCCCCGGGACAGGGTGGTGGGGCCAACGTCCTGACTTTC.

The chain couples TRBV7-9 to TRBJ2-7, with TRBD1 as a possible D gene (5 bases). Germline loops: CDR1 SEHNR, CDR2 FQNEAQ (reference sequence). Trimming left V 5 bases short and J 9 bases short, with 14 bases between. The CDR3 extends over 12 amino acids. CDR3 in amino acids: CASSPSPGRQYF. In DNA form, the CDR3 reads TGTGCCAGCAGCCCATCGCCAGGGCGGCAGTACTTC.

The chain is built from TRBV28 and TRBJ2-5; weak D call: TRBD1 (6 bases). Judging by the DNA end, TRBJ2-7 fits better; the J call may be wrong. This CDR3 has 12 amino acids. Per the germline V gene, CDR1 is MDHEN and CDR2 is SYDVKM. In DNA, the CDR3 is TGTGCCAGCAGTCTCAGGGGCTACGAGCAGTACTTC. It is translated as CASSLRGYEQYF.

The CDR3 spells CASSSGTGGFYEQYF. The CDR3 nucleotides read TGTGCCAGCAGCTCCGGGACAGGGGGTTTCTACGAGCAGTACTTC. The rearrangement links TRBV5-8 to TRBJ2-7; TRBD1 matches at 11 bases. The CDR3 runs 15 residues. The ends lost 3 bases at V and 3 bases at J; junction bases unmatched: 5. The germline gives CDR1 SGHTS, CDR2 YDEGEE.

The V call is TRBV6-1, the J call TRBJ2-3; TRBD2 is a possible D gene (5 bases). In germline, CDR1 is MNHNS, CDR2 SASEGT. The CDR3 has 14 amino acids. V gave up 1 base and J gave up 3 bases, with 8 bases separating them. This chain's CDR3 is CASSEVPGTDTQYF. For the CDR3, the DNA is TGTGCCAGCAGTGAAGTCCCGGGGACAGATACGCAGTATTTT.

DNA for the CDR3: TGCGCCAGCAGTGAGTCCGACAGAAACACTGAAGCTTTCTTT. It is translated as CASSESDRNTEAFF. V is TRBV10-2 and J is TRBJ1-1, with D possibly matching TRBD1 (5 bases). The CDR3 is 14 residues long. In germline, CDR1 is WSHSY, CDR2 SAAADI. V was trimmed by 0 bases and J by 2 bases, leaving 7 bases between them.

V usage is TRBV7-3 and J usage is TRBJ2-6; D uncertain. Per the germline V gene, CDR1 is SGHTA and CDR2 is FQGTGA. The CDR3 totals 16 residues. V lost 5 bases and J lost 0, with 11 bases in between. Here the CDR3 reads CASSALGRSGANVLTF. CDR3 DNA: TGTGCCAGCAGCGCCCTCGGTCGCTCTGGGGCCAACGTCCTGACTTTC.

V usage is TRBV9 and J usage is TRBJ2-5; 9 bases agree with TRBD2. The germline gives CDR1 SGDLS, CDR2 YYNGEE. The V segment lost 4 bases and the J segment 6 bases; nucleotides outside the gene matches: 7. This CDR3 is 14 amino acids long. The CDR3 DNA sequence: TGTGCCAGCAGCACAGGGACTAGCAGTCAGACCCAGTACTTC. It specifies CASSTGTSSQTQYF.

The gene calls are TRBV5-6 and TRBJ1-3; perhaps TRBD1 as D (5 bases). Germline CDR1 reads SGHDT; CDR2 reads YYEEEE. V was pared by 3 bases and J by 0 bases, with 7 bases between. CDR3 length equals 14 residues. CDR3 DNA sequence: TGTGCCAGCAGCTACGACAGCTCTGGAAACACCATATATTTT. This translates into CASSYDSSGNTIYF.

The rearrangement joins TRBV7-2 to TRBJ2-3; the match to TRBD2 covers 10 bases. Germline CDR1 is SGHTA and CDR2 is FQGNSA. This CDR3 spans 15 amino acids. V dropped 5 bases and J dropped 3; count of bases not matched to a gene: 5. The CDR3 is CASSPLAGGTDTQYF. CDR3 bases: TGTGCCAGCAGCCCTTTAGCGGGGGGAACAGATACGCAGTATTTT.

V is TRBV6-1 and J is TRBJ1-1; no reliable D call. Germline CDR1 reads MNHNS; CDR2 reads SASEGT. This CDR3 spans 12 amino acids. Trimming took 8 bases from V and 1 from J, leaving 8 bases between them. The CDR3 nucleotides read TGTGCCAGCTCCGGGTGGAACACTGAAGCTTTCTTT. It yields the protein CASSGWNTEAFF.